The 6 T cell receptor beta chains listed next were all sequenced from one sample in a study of lymphopenia after photon versus proton radiotherapy. Profiled with immunoSEQ multiplex PCR; TCRdb holds only in-frame clones, not every one. Here the sample spans 35,000 to 45,000 clones, about 85% being singletons. Sequenced here: peripheral blood, sampled from a patient treated with proton-based radiotherapy. The receptors shown here come from a woman in her seventies with pancreatic cancer.

The gene calls are TRBV6-1 and TRBJ1-3, with 9 nucleotides matching TRBD1. CDR3 length equals 15 residues. Germline trimming cut 7 bases from V and 2 bases from J; bases unmatched to any gene: 6. Per germline, CDR1 MNHNS and CDR2 SASEGT. The CDR3: CASTQGQGPGNTIYF. CDR3 nucleotides: TGTGCCAGCACCCAGGGACAGGGACCTGGAAACACCATATATTTT.

In its sample, this clone is medium-sized. The chain employs TRBV18 and TRBJ2-7, with 8 nucleotides matching TRBD1. The CDR3 runs to 14 residues. The V gene's germline CDR1 is KGHSH and CDR2 LQKENI. The V segment lost 2 bases and the J segment 4 bases; nucleotides outside the gene matches: 4. CDR3 nucleotides: TGTGCCAGCTCACCAAGACAGGGGTTGTACGAGCAGTACTTC. It specifies CASSPRQGLYEQYF.

This clone was seen only a few times. The chain is built from TRBV4-2 and TRBJ2-1, with D perhaps matching TRBD1 or TRBD2 (5 bases each). The germline V gene encodes CDR1 LGHNA and CDR2 YNFKEQ. The CDR3 has 16 amino acids. Trimming cost V 0 bases and J 6 bases, with 15 bases left between them. The CDR3 nucleotides are TGTGCCAGCAGCCAAGACAGACAGAAGGCGGGCAATGAGCAGTTCTTC. Protein sequence: CASSQDRQKAGNEQFF.

The chain combines TRBV28 with TRBJ1-5; D is perhaps TRBD1 (5 bases). The CDR3 has 16 amino acids. The germline V and J ends were trimmed by 6 bases and 3 bases, with 18 bases remaining between them. Germline V gene lookup returns CDR1 MDHEN and CDR2 SYDVKM. The CDR3 is CASRPETAGNNQPQHF. For the CDR3, the DNA is TGTGCCAGCAGGCCAGAGACAGCGGGAAACAATCAGCCCCAGCATTTT.

The chain uses TRBV7-8 and TRBJ1-6; TRBD1 is a possible D gene (6 bases). Trimming took 5 bases from V and 4 from J, leaving 12 bases between them. Germline V gives CDR1 SGHVS, CDR2 FQNEAQ. This CDR3 has 15 amino acids. In nucleotides, the CDR3 is TGTGCCAGCAGCCAAACAGGGCTTTATAATTCACCCCTCCACTTT. As protein: CASSQTGLYNSPLHF.

The V gene is TRBV27, the J gene TRBJ2-1; 7 positions match TRBD2. Trimming removed 6 bases from V and 7 bases from J; junction bases left unmatched: 18. CDR3 size: 17 residues. Germline V gene lookup returns CDR1 MNHEY and CDR2 SMNVEV (reference sequence). CDR3 protein: CASSAPLAGVHSNEQFF. DNA of the CDR3: TGTGCCAGCAGCGCCCCATTGGCGGGAGTACACTCGAATGAGCAGTTCTTC.